This is a list of T cell receptor beta chains from one sample in a study of identical twins. One entry per CDR3 protein, called by TCRdb with MiXCR from the 5' RACE reads. The sample holds about 190,000 distinct CDR3 sequences, around a sixth seen once. These same records also appear under a second study, on T cells expressing NK-cell markers.

The sample comprised CD8+ T cells sorted from blood. These receptors all come from a woman aged 18-30 years in good health. Each CDR3 is given with its conserved first and last residue. A D gene is named only where the DNA matches it firmly. Clone sizes are given selectively: once, few, many, or a class where the clone is expanded.

d_gene,v_gene,abundance,j_gene,CDR3nt,CDR3aa
TRBD2,TRBV7-9,NA,TRBJ2-7,TGTGCCAGCAGCCCATCGGCGGGACTAGCCTACGAGCAGTACTTC,CASSPSAGLAYEQYF
NA,TRBV11-2,few,TRBJ2-2,TGTGCCAGCAGCTTATTTCGAACAGGGTCGGGTTCCGGGGAGCTGTTTTTT,CASSLFRTGSGSGELFF
NA,TRBV2,few,TRBJ2-1,TGTGCCAGCTTGGTTCGGGACGGTGTGGGCAATGAGCAGTTCTTC,CASLVRDGVGNEQFF
NA,TRBV7-2,NA,TRBJ2-3,TGTGCCAGCGGCGGACTCACAGATACGCAGTATTTT,CASGGLTDTQYF
NA,TRBV20-1,few,TRBJ2-7,TGCAGTGCTAGATCTGTAGCCTCCTACGAGCAGTACTTC,CSARSVASYEQYF
TRBD1,TRBV7-9,NA,TRBJ1-2,TGTGCCAGCAGCTTTGGGACAGCCACTAACTATGGCTACACCTTC,CASSFGTATNYGYTF
TRBD2,TRBV20-1,few,TRBJ2-1,TGCAGTGCTACCCGACTAGCGGGAGGCCCCCACAATGAGCAGTTCTTC,CSATRLAGGPHNEQFF
NA,TRBV12-5,NA,TRBJ2-1,TGTGCTAGTGCCCCGTCAGCTCTCTCCTACAATGAGCAGTTCTTC,CASAPSALSYNEQFF
NA,TRBV24-1,few,TRBJ2-1,TGTGCCACCAGTGACTCCCAGGGACTCTCCTACAATGAGCAGTTCTTC,CATSDSQGLSYNEQFF
NA,TRBV29-1,NA,TRBJ2-7,TGCAGCGTTTCGTCGGGGAAGGATTCCTACGAGCAGTACTTC,CSVSSGKDSYEQYF
TRBD2,TRBV20-1,few,TRBJ2-7,TGCAGTGCTAACTCTCCGGGGGGAAGGAGGACCTACGAGCAGTACTTC,CSANSPGGRRTYEQYF
NA,TRBV5-1,many,TRBJ1-1,TGCGCCAGCACTGGGCAGCAGAACACTGAAGCTTTCTTT,CASTGQQNTEAFF
TRBD2,TRBV6-1,few,TRBJ2-3,TGTGCCAGCGCTTCACTAGCGGGGGACTATACGCAGTATTTT,CASASLAGDYTQYF
TRBD2,TRBV29-1,few,TRBJ2-7,TGCAGCGTTTGGACTAGGAACGAGCAGTACTTC,CSVWTRNEQYF
NA,TRBV7-9,NA,TRBJ2-3,TGTGCCAGCACCCTCGGCGCAGGGGAGGCAGATACGCAGTATTTT,CASTLGAGEADTQYF
TRBD2,TRBV20-1,NA,TRBJ2-1,TGCAGTGCCATATCCGGGACTAGCGGTTACAATGAGCAGTTCTTC,CSAISGTSGYNEQFF
NA,TRBV6-5,few,TRBJ2-2,TGTGCCAGCAGTTATTCCAGGGCAAGCACCGGGGAGCTGTTTTTT,CASSYSRASTGELFF
NA,TRBV19,NA,TRBJ2-7,TGTGCCAGTACCTTCACACCCGGGGGCGAGCAGTACTTC,CASTFTPGGEQYF
NA,TRBV3-1,NA,TRBJ1-1,TGTGCCAGCAGCCAAGTTTGGCCCAACCTACGAGGAGCTTTCTTT,CASSQVWPNLRGAFF
NA,TRBV20-1,NA,TRBJ2-7,TGCAGTGCTCCAGCCGGGGCCCTCTACGAGCAGTACTTC,CSAPAGALYEQYF
TRBD2,TRBV6-1,NA,TRBJ2-3,TGTGCCACCCCTGGACTAGTCGCAGATACGCAGTATTTT,CATPGLVADTQYF
TRBD1,TRBV7-9,few,TRBJ2-7,TGTGCCAGCAGCTTTATGCAAACAGGGGGCTACGAGCAGTACTTC,CASSFMQTGGYEQYF
TRBD2,TRBV20-1,NA,TRBJ2-2,TGCAGTCCCCGAGAGCGGGAGGGGCCGGCCGGGGAGCTGTTTTTT,CSPREREGPAGELFF
NA,TRBV12-3/TRBV12-4,NA,TRBJ2-5,TGTGCCAGCAGCCCCCGCAGGGAAGAGACCCAGTACTTC,CASSPRREETQYF
NA,TRBV3-1,many,TRBJ2-7,TGTGCCAGCAGCCCGCACCCCTACGAGCAGTACTTC,CASSPHPYEQYF
TRBD1,TRBV5-1,once,TRBJ2-2,TGCGCCAGCAGCTTGGCTCCGGGACAGGGGGCTCTGACCGGGGAGCTGTTTTTT,CASSLAPGQGALTGELFF
NA,TRBV7-2,few,TRBJ1-2,TGTGCCAGCAGCGCTGGGATGGGCCTGGATGGCTACACCTTC,CASSAGMGLDGYTF
NA,TRBV2,NA,TRBJ2-3,TGTGCCAGCAGTGAAGCGGGAGGAATAGATACGCAGTATTTT,CASSEAGGIDTQYF
NA,TRBV2,many,TRBJ2-7,TGTGCCACCCGGGACGCCTCCTACGAGCAGTACTTC,CATRDASYEQYF
NA,TRBV27,NA,TRBJ1-2,TGTGCCAGCAGGTACAGTGGAGCTAACTATGGCTACACCTTC,CASRYSGANYGYTF
NA,TRBV12-3/TRBV12-4,NA,TRBJ2-1,TGTGCCAGCAGTTTAAAGACTTACATCGAGCAGTTCTTC,CASSLKTYIEQFF
TRBD2,TRBV12-3/TRBV12-4,many,TRBJ2-7,TGTGCCAGCAGTTTGAGCGGGAGGACCGGCGAGCAGTACTTC,CASSLSGRTGEQYF
TRBD1,TRBV24-1,NA,TRBJ2-1,TGTGCCACCACCGGACAGGGCACCTACAATGAGCAGTTCTTC,CATTGQGTYNEQFF
NA,TRBV18,NA,TRBJ2-1,TGTGCCAGCTCACCGGAACGCCCCTCCTACAATGAGCAGTTCTTC,CASSPERPSYNEQFF
NA,TRBV7-9,NA,TRBJ2-7,TGTGCCAGCAGCTCAACCCGGGACCAAAACTCCTACGAGCAGTACTTC,CASSSTRDQNSYEQYF
TRBD2,TRBV2,few,TRBJ2-2,TGTGCCAGCCAATTCGGGAGAGGAGCGGGAACCGGGGAGCTGTTTTTT,CASQFGRGAGTGELFF
TRBD2,TRBV10-1,few,TRBJ2-2,TGCGCCAGCGTTCGTTGCGGGAGGAAGAACACCGGGGAGCTGTTTTTT,CASVRCGRKNTGELFF
NA,TRBV11-2,many,TRBJ2-2,TGTGCCAGCAGCTTACTCAGCCAGGGGTTCGGGGAGCTGTTTTTT,CASSLLSQGFGELFF
NA,TRBV6-1,few,TRBJ1-6,TGTGCCAGCAGTGAAAGGTCAAATTCACCCCTCCACTTT,CASSERSNSPLHF
TRBD1,TRBV9,NA,TRBJ1-1,TGTGCCAGCAGCGTGTCAGGGGGCACTGAAGCTTTCTTT,CASSVSGGTEAFF
TRBD1,TRBV7-9,many,TRBJ2-1,TGTGCCAGCAGGGGACAGGGCGCCTACAATGAGCAGTTCTTC,CASRGQGAYNEQFF
TRBD2,TRBV6-2/TRBV6-3,NA,TRBJ2-1,TGTGCCAGCAGCCACGGGGCGGGGGAGAGCAATGAGCAGTTCTTC,CASSHGAGESNEQFF
TRBD1,TRBV20-1,NA,TRBJ1-1,TGCAGTGCGAGAGGGACAGAGAACACTGAAGCTTTCTTT,CSARGTENTEAFF
NA,TRBV6-6,few,TRBJ2-1,TGTGCCAGCAGCGACCGGGGTGAGCAGTTCTTC,CASSDRGEQFF
NA,TRBV7-9,few,TRBJ2-7,TGTGCCAGCAGCTTCTCCGGAGGCCGTTATTACGAGCAGTACTTC,CASSFSGGRYYEQYF
NA,TRBV4-3,many,TRBJ2-2,TGCGCCAGCAGCATCCTAATCTCCGGGGAGCTGTTTTTT,CASSILISGELFF
TRBD1,TRBV6-2/TRBV6-3,NA,TRBJ1-2,TGTGCCAGCAGTCACAGCCCGGACAGGGGATATGGCTACACCTTC,CASSHSPDRGYGYTF
TRBD2,TRBV4-1,few,TRBJ2-7,TGCGCCAGCAGCCAAGAATCAGCGGGAGAGGGATACGAGCAGTACTTC,CASSQESAGEGYEQYF
TRBD2,TRBV7-6,NA,TRBJ2-3,TGTGCCAGCAGCCCCTATGCGGGGGGGCACAGGCAGAAATATCCGGATACGCAGTATTTT,CASSPYAGGHRQKYPDTQYF
TRBD1,TRBV7-9,NA,TRBJ2-2,TGTGCCAGCAGCCCCCCGAGGGGGCATCACACCGGGGAGCTGTTTTTT,CASSPPRGHHTGELFF
TRBD1,TRBV6-2/TRBV6-3,few,TRBJ2-7,TGTGCCAGCAGTTTCGACAGGGGGAATTACGAGCAGTACTTC,CASSFDRGNYEQYF
TRBD2,TRBV2,NA,TRBJ2-5,TGTGCCAGCAGTGAATCCGGACTAGCGGGCCCAGAAGAGACCCAGTACTTC,CASSESGLAGPEETQYF
TRBD1,TRBV19,NA,TRBJ1-1,TGTGCCAGTAGGACAGGGGTGAACACTGAAGCTTTCTTT,CASRTGVNTEAFF
NA,TRBV20-1,NA,TRBJ1-2,TGCAGTGCCTCGGGACGGAAGTATGGCTACACCTTC,CSASGRKYGYTF